The 16 T cell receptor beta chains given below trace back to one sample, sequenced in a study of T cell repertoires in cytomegalovirus infection. TCRdb processed the reads anew with MiXCR; each CDR3 protein has one entry. The table records some 390,000 distinct CDR3 sequences, 15% to 20% of them present only once. Source material: PBMCs. These receptors came from a human donor in good health (CMV status not recorded). Some clones in this sample may be carry-over from other donors' samples.

In this sample, this clonotype turned up a few times. CDR3 sequence (DNA): TGTGCCAGCAGCCGTCGGACTAGCGGACCCTACAATGAGCAGTTCTTC. This encodes CASSRRTSGPYNEQFF. The rearrangement joins TRBV11-2 to TRBJ2-1; 10 bases are shared with TRBD2. CDR1 and CDR2 (germline): SGHAT, FQNNGV. This CDR3 has 16 amino acids. The ends lost 5 bases at V and 2 bases at J; junction bases unmatched: 6.

This clonotype was seen only a few times. The chain has TRBV4-1 and TRBJ1-1; D might be TRBD1 (6 bases). This CDR3 comprises 12 residues. The V and J ends lost 6 bases and 7 bases respectively, with 12 bases between them. Germline CDR1 is MGHRA and CDR2 is YSYEKL. The CDR3 loop is CASSARGVEAFF. DNA for the CDR3: TGCGCCAGCAGTGCCAGGGGCGTTGAAGCTTTCTTT.

This clonotype came up a few times. The chain combines TRBV4-1 with TRBJ2-7; a weak D match, TRBD2 (6 bases). The CDR3 consists of 16 residues. V lost 1 base and J lost 0, with 13 bases in between. From germline, CDR1 is MGHRA and CDR2 YSYEKL. The DNA of the CDR3 is TGCGCCAGCAGCCAAGTCGTCGGGGGAGTCTCCTACGAGCAGTACTTC. This encodes CASSQVVGGVSYEQYF.

This clonotype appeared a single time. The junction departs from the called germline gene at one end, perhaps through a read error. This CDR3 is CARSYPRAPYEQYF. The CDR3 nucleotides read TGTGCCCGCAGTTACCCGAGGGCCCCCTACGAGCAGTACTTC. This chain links TRBV6-2 or TRBV6-3 with TRBJ2-7, with D possibly TRBD2 on 5 matching bases. Germline-derived CDR1 and CDR2 are MNHEY and SVGEGT. This CDR3 is 14 amino acids long.

This clonotype was observed many times. A read error may produce the germline difference seen at one junction end. The chain combines TRBV7-2 with TRBJ2-1; 7 bases align to TRBD2. The CDR3 has 14 residues. CDR1 and CDR2 from the germline V gene are SGHTA and FQGNSA. DNA for the CDR3: TGTGCCAGCAGCCCGAGACGGGACTACGATGAGCAGTTCTTC. It codes for CASSPRRDYDEQFF. Combining the CDR3 with reference TRBV7-2 and TRBJ2-1 gives the whole variable domain GAGVSQSPSNKVTEKGKDVELRCDPISGHTALYWYRQSLGQGLEFLIYFQGNSAPDKSGLPSDRFSAERTGGSVSTLTIQRTQQEDSAVYLCASSPRRDYDEQFFGPGTRLTVL.

The chain is built from TRBV7-2 and TRBJ1-5; TRBD1 is a possible D gene (5 bases). V gave up 1 base and J gave up 3 bases, with 13 bases separating them. This CDR3 has 16 amino acids. In germline, CDR1 is SGHTA, CDR2 FQGNSA. The CDR3 region has the DNA TGTGCCAGCAGCTTAGGCGGGGGGTCCCTCAATCAGCCCCAGCATTTT. Amino acid sequence: CASSLGGGSLNQPQHF.

The gene calls are TRBV7-2 and TRBJ2-3; TRBD1 is a possible D gene (5 bases). V dropped 2 bases and J dropped 2 bases, with 11 bases sitting between them. Germline loops: CDR1 SGHTA, CDR2 FQGNSA. This CDR3 is built from 15 residues. CDR3 sequence reads: CASSLHRQYTDTQYF. In nucleotides, the CDR3 is TGTGCCAGCAGCTTACACAGGCAATACACAGATACGCAGTATTTT.

This clonotype has at least ten counts. DNA of the CDR3: TGTGCCAGCAGTTATACGGATAGCAATCAGCCCCAGCATTTT. This gives the protein CASSYTDSNQPQHF. The chain links TRBV6-2 or TRBV6-3 to TRBJ1-5; D remains ambiguous. Deletions cut 3 bases from V and 0 bases from J, with 6 bases between. The V gene's germline CDR1 is MNHEY and CDR2 SVGEGT. This CDR3 contains 14 residues.

A word on this clonotype: The junction departs from the called germline gene at one end, perhaps through a read error. This chain joins TRBV12-3 or TRBV12-4 and TRBJ1-3, with D tentatively TRBD1 (6 bases). The CDR3 contains 12 residues. CDR3 in DNA: TGTGCCAGCAGCCTACAGGGAAACACCATATCTTTT. The encoded protein is CASSLQGNTISF.

This sequence joins TRBV19 and TRBJ2-1; TRBD2 matches 11 bases. The CDR3 contains 15 residues. Trimming at V came to 8 bases and at J to 9 bases, leaving 12 bases not matched to a gene. CDR1 LNHDA and CDR2 SQIVND come from the germline V gene (reference sequence). Written as DNA, the CDR3 is TGTGCCAGTGGGCTAGCGGGAGGACCCGGTCCTGAGCAGTTCTTC. Its protein product is CASGLAGGPGPEQFF.

This clonotype was counted many times. This chain links TRBV7-8 with TRBJ2-5; possibly TRBD1 for D (6 bases). The CDR3 consists of 16 residues. Trimming cost V 7 bases and J 7 bases, with 25 bases left between them. Germline V lookup: CDR1 SGHVS, CDR2 FQNEAQ. Here the CDR3 DNA reads TGTGCCAGCATCTCCATCACCAGGGGCGTGAGGGGGACCCAGTACTTC. Translated, it gives CASISITRGVRGTQYF.

This clonotype was recorded many times. The CDR3 DNA reads as TGTGCCAGCAGCCCGCGGGTAGGGGCGGGTGGCTACACCTTC. Its translation is CASSPRVGAGGYTF. This chain links TRBV7-2 with TRBJ1-2, with D maybe TRBD1 (5 bases). CDR3 length: 14 amino acids. Trimming took 5 bases from V and 7 from J, leaving 17 bases between them. Germline CDR1 is SGHTA and CDR2 is FQGNSA.

The rearrangement uses TRBV20-1 and TRBJ1-1; possible D gene TRBD1, 5 bases. This CDR3 region has 14 residues. Trimming removed 0 bases at V and 1 base at J, with 9 bases between. Germline V CDR1 and CDR2: DFQATT, SNEGSKA (reference sequence). The CDR3, as DNA: TGCAGTGCTAGAGATGAGGGGCCGAACACTGAAGCTTTCTTT. As protein: CSARDEGPNTEAFF.

The rearrangement uses TRBV10-3 and TRBJ2-5; D may match TRBD1 or TRBD2 (5 bases each). The CDR3 has 14 amino acids. Germline CDR1 and CDR2: ENHRY and SYGVKD. Trimming took 4 bases from V and 3 from J, leaving 12 bases between them. CDR3 loop: CAISGSGPKETQYF. CDR3 in DNA: TGTGCCATCAGTGGGTCGGGACCAAAAGAGACCCAGTACTTC.

This clonotype occurred many times. V gene TRBV7-2 combines with J gene TRBJ2-5, with 9 bases matching TRBD2. Trimming at V came to 5 bases and at J to 4 bases, leaving 2 bases not matched to a gene. Germline V gene lookup returns CDR1 SGHTA and CDR2 FQGNSA. This CDR3 contains 13 residues. The CDR3 sequence is CASSPTSGETQYF. As DNA, the CDR3 is TGTGCCAGCAGCCCGACTAGCGGAGAGACCCAGTACTTC.

At least ten counts were recorded for this clonotype. The chain is built from TRBV12-3 or TRBV12-4 and TRBJ1-5; D perhaps matches TRBD1 (6 bases). This CDR3 region has 13 residues. The V and J ends lost 8 bases and 6 bases respectively, with 14 bases between them. In DNA, the CDR3 is TGTGCCAGCTGTGTGGGGGCGGGTCAGCCCCAGCATTTT. It encodes CASCVGAGQPQHF.